This TCR beta chain was captured in a study of PD-1 blockade in classical Hodgkin lymphoma. Whole-study results and caveats: There remain no defined causes for the repertoire differences, which possibly reflect disease activity or prior therapy. Complete responders started with a diversity level that resembled newly diagnosed patients at baseline.

Concerning this clone itself: Antigen unknown.

The repertoire was sequenced with immunoSEQ multiplex PCR; TCRdb's copy has only in-frame clones and lacks some. Of 90,000 to 100,000 clones listed, around 80% are singletons. The time point denotes: cycle 4 day 1 (C4D1), after more than 5 weeks of nivolumab. Brentuximab vedotin exposure varied, and every patient relapsed after autologous stem cell transplantation. This clonotype was sampled from a human donor with classical Hodgkin lymphoma. The sample here was peripheral blood mononuclear cells (PBMCs), taken before the fourth cycle of nivolumab.

The CDR3 reads CASSRQGTAYEQYF. The CDR3 DNA reads TGTGCCAGCAGCCGACAGGGGACTGCCTACGAGCAGTACTTC. The V gene is TRBV7-2, the J gene TRBJ2-7; the match to TRBD1 covers 8 bases. V shed 5 bases, J shed 2 bases, and the junction held 5 bases outside the gene matches. Germline CDR1 and CDR2: SGHTA and FQGNSA. The CDR3 has 14 residues.